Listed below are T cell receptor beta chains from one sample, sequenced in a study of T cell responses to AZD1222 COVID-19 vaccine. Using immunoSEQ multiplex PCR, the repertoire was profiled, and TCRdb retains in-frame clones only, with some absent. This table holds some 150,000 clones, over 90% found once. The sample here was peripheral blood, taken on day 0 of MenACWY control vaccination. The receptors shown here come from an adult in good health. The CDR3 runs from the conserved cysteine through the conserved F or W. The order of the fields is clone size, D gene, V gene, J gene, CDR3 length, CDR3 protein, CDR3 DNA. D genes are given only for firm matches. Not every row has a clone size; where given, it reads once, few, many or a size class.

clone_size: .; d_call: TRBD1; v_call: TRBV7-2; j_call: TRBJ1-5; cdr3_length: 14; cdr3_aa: CASSPRGSNQPQHF; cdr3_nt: TGTGCCAGCAGCCCCAGGGGGAGCAATCAGCCCCAGCATTTT
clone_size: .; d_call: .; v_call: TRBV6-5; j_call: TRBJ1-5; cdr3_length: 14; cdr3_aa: CASSPVSSNQPQHF; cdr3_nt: TGTGCCAGCAGTCCCGTCTCTAGCAATCAGCCCCAGCATTTT
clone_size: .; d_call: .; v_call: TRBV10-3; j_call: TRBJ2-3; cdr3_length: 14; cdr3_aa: CAISLRGLTDTQYF; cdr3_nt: TGTGCCATCAGTCTCAGGGGTCTCACAGATACGCAGTATTTT
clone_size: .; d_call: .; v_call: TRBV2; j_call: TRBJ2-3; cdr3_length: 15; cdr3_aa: CASRLLSLGGDTQYF; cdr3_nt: TGTGCCAGCCGGCTACTCTCCCTGGGGGGAGATACGCAGTATTTT
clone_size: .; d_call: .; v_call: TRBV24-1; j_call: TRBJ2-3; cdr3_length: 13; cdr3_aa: CATGKGDTDTQYF; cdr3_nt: TGTGCCACCGGGAAAGGGGACACAGATACGCAGTATTTT
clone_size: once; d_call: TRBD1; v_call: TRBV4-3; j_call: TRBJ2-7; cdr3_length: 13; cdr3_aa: CASSQTGAREQYF; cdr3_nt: TGCGCCAGCAGCCAGACAGGGGCGAGGGAGCAGTACTTC
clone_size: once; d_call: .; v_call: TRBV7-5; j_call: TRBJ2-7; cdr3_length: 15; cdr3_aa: CVRSSPGPGDDEQYF; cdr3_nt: TGTGTCAGAAGCTCTCCGGGACCTGGAGATGACGAGCAGTACTTC
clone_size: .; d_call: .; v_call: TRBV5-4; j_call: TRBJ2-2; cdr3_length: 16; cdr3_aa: CASSPSPGHPTGELFF; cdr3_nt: TGTGCCAGCAGCCCCTCCCCGGGACATCCGACCGGGGAGCTGTTTTTT
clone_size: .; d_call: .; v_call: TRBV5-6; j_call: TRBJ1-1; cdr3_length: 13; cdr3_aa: CASSHGRTTEAFF; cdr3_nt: TGTGCCAGCAGCCATGGACGGACCACTGAAGCTTTCTTT
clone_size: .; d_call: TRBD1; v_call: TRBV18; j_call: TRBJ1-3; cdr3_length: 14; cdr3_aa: CASSPGTGGNTIYF; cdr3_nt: TGTGCCAGCTCACCGGGGACAGGGGGAAACACCATATATTTT
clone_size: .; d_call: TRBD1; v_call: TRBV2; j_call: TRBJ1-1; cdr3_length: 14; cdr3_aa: CASSSRTGASEAFF; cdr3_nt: TGTGCCAGCAGTTCCCGAACAGGGGCTTCTGAAGCTTTCTTT
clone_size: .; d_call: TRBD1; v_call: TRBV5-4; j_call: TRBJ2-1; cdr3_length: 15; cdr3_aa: CASSRGQGAPDEQFF; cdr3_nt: TGTGCCAGCAGCAGGGGACAGGGGGCTCCGGATGAGCAGTTCTTC
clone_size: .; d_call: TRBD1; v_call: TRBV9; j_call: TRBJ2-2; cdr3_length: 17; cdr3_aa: CASSLSRQGQSTGELFF; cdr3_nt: TGTGCCAGCAGCCTCTCCCGACAGGGGCAATCCACCGGGGAGCTGTTTTTT
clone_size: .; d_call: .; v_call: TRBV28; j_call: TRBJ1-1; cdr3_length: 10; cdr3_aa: CASRDREAFF; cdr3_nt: TGTGCCAGCCGTGACAGGGAAGCTTTCTTT
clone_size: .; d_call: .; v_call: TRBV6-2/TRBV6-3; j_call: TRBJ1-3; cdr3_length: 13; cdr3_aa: CASSYSPGNTIYF; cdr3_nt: TGTGCCAGCAGTTACAGCCCTGGAAACACCATATATTTT
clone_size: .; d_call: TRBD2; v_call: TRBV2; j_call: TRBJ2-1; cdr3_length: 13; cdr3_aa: CASSATSGGEQFF; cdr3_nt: TGTGCCAGCAGTGCTACTAGCGGTGGTGAGCAGTTCTTC
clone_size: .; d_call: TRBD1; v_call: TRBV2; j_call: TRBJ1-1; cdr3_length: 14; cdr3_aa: CASSRDREDTEAFF; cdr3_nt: TGTGCCAGCAGTCGGGACAGGGAGGACACTGAAGCTTTCTTT
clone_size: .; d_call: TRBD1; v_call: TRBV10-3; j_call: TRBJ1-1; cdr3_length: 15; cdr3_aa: CAISDGQGLGTEAFF; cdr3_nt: TGTGCCATCAGTGACGGACAGGGGTTGGGGACTGAAGCTTTCTTT
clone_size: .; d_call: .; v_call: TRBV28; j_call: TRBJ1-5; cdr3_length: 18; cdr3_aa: CASSLWTGGGVSNQPQHF; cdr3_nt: TGTGCCAGCAGTTTATGGACAGGAGGGGGGGTTAGCAATCAGCCCCAGCATTTT
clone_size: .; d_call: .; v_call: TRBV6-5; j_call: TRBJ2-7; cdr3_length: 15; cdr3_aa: CASSPRAGSSYEQYF; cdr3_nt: TGTGCCAGCAGTCCACGAGCAGGGAGCTCCTACGAGCAGTACTTC
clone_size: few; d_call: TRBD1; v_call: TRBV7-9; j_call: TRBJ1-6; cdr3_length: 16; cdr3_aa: CASGGHRGQGLSPLHF; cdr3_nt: TGTGCCAGCGGGGGGCACAGGGGGCAAGGTTTGTCACCCCTCCACTTT
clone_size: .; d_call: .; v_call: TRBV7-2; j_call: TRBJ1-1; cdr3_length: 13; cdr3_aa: CASSFQTPGEAFF; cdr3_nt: TGTGCCAGCAGCTTTCAGACCCCGGGGGAAGCTTTCTTT
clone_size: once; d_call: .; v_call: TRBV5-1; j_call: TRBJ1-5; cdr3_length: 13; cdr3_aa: CASSPRGGQPQHF; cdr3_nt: TGCGCCAGCAGTCCGAGGGGTGGCCAGCCCCAGCATTTT
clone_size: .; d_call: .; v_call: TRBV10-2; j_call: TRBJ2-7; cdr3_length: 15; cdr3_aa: CASSDLLGKRGEQYF; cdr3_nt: TGCGCCAGCAGTGATCTATTAGGGAAAAGGGGAGAGCAGTACTTC
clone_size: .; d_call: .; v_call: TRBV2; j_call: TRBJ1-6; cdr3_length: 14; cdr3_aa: CASGTRGLNSPLHF; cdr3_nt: TGTGCCAGCGGGACCCGAGGACTTAATTCACCCCTCCACTTT
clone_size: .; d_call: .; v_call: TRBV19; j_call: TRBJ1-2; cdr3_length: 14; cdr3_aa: CASSGKTTNYGYTF; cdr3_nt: TGTGCCAGTAGTGGTAAAACAACTAACTATGGCTACACCTTC
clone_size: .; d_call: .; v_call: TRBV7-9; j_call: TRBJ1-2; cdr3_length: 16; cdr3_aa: CASSLEGPGSPYGYTF; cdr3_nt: TGTGCCAGCAGCTTAGAAGGGCCAGGGAGCCCCTATGGCTACACCTTC
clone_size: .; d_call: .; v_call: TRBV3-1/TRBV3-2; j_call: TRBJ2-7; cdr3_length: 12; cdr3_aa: CASSQAGSEQYF; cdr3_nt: TGTGCCAGCAGCCAGGCGGGGTCCGAGCAGTACTTC
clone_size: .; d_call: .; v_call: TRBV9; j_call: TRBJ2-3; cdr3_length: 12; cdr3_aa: CASSRVTDTQYF; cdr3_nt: TGTGCCAGCAGCCGTGTGACAGATACGCAGTATTTT
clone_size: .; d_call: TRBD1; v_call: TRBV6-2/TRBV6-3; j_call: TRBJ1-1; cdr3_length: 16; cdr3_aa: CASSRDRGRGNTEAFF; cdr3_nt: TGTGCCAGCAGCAGGGACAGGGGGCGTGGGAACACTGAAGCTTTCTTT
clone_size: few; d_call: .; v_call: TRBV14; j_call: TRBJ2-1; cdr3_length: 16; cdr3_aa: CASSRLITGLYNEQFF; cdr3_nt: TGTGCCAGCAGCCGACTTATAACAGGACTTTACAATGAGCAGTTCTTC
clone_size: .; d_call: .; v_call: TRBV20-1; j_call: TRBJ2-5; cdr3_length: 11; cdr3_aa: CSARVWETQYF; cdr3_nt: TGCAGTGCTAGGGTATGGGAGACCCAGTACTTC
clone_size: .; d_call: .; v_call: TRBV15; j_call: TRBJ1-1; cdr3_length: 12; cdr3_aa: CATSRGSRVAFF; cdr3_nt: TGTGCCACCAGCAGAGGATCGAGGGTGGCTTTCTTT
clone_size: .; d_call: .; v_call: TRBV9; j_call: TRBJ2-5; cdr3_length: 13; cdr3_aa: CASSVQGEETQYF; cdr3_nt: TGTGCCAGCAGCGTACAAGGGGAAGAGACCCAGTACTTC
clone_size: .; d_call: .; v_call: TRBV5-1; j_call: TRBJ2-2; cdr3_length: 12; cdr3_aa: CASSLGNGELFF; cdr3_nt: TGCGCCAGCAGCTTGGGAAACGGGGAGCTGTTTTTT
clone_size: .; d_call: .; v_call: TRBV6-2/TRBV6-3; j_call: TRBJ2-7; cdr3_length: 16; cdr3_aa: CASSYYPGLIAYEQYF; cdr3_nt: TGTGCCAGCAGTTACTATCCCGGACTAATCGCCTACGAGCAGTACTTC
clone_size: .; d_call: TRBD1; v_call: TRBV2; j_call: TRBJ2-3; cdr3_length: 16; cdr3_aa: CASSEVLTGVADTQYF; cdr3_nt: TGTGCCAGCAGTGAAGTTTTGACAGGGGTTGCAGATACGCAGTATTTT
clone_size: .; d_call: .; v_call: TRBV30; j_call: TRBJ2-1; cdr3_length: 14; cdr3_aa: CAWSVKREWEEQFF; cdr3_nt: TGTGCCTGGAGTGTTAAACGGGAGTGGGAAGAGCAGTTCTTC
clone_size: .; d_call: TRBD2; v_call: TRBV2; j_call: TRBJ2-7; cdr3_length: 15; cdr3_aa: CASSEARGGDGEQYF; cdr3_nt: TGTGCCAGCAGTGAAGCACGCGGGGGGGACGGCGAGCAGTACTTC
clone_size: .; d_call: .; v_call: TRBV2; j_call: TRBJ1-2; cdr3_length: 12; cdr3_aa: CASRATNYGYTF; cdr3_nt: TGTGCCAGCAGGGCTACTAACTATGGCTACACCTTC
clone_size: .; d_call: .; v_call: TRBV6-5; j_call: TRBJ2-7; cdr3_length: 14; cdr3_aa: CASSYSAAKYEQYF; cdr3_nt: TGTGCCAGCAGTTACTCGGCCGCTAAGTACGAGCAGTACTTC
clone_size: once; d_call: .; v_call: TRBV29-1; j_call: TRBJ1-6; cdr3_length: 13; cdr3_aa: CSVLADTNSPLHF; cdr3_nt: TGCAGCGTTCTGGCAGATACTAATTCACCCCTCCACTTT
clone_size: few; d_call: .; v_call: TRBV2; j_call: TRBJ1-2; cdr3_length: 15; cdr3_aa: CASSEGGQGSMGYTF; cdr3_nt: TGTGCCAGCAGTGAAGGGGGTCAGGGTTCTATGGGCTACACCTTC
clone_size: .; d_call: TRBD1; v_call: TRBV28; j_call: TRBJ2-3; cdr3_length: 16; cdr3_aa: CASTPPGQRNTDTQYF; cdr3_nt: TGTGCCAGCACACCTCCGGGACAGCGAAACACAGATACGCAGTATTTT
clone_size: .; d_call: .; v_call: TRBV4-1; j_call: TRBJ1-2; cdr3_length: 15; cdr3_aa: CASSPSGTVVYGYTF; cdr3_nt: TGCGCCAGCAGCCCATCCGGGACGGTGGTCTATGGCTACACCTTC